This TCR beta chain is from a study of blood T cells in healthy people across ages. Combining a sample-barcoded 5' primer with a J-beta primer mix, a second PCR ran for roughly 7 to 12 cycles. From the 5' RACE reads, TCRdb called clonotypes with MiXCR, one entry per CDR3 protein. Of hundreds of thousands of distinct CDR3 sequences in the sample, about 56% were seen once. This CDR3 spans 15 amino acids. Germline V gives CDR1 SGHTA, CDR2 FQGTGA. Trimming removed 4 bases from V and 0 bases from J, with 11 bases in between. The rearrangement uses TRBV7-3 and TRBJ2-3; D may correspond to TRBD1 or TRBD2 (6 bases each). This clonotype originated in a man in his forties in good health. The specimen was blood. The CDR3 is CASSYAGQSTDTQYF. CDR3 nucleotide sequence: TGTGCCAGCAGCTACGCGGGACAAAGCACAGATACGCAGTATTTT.